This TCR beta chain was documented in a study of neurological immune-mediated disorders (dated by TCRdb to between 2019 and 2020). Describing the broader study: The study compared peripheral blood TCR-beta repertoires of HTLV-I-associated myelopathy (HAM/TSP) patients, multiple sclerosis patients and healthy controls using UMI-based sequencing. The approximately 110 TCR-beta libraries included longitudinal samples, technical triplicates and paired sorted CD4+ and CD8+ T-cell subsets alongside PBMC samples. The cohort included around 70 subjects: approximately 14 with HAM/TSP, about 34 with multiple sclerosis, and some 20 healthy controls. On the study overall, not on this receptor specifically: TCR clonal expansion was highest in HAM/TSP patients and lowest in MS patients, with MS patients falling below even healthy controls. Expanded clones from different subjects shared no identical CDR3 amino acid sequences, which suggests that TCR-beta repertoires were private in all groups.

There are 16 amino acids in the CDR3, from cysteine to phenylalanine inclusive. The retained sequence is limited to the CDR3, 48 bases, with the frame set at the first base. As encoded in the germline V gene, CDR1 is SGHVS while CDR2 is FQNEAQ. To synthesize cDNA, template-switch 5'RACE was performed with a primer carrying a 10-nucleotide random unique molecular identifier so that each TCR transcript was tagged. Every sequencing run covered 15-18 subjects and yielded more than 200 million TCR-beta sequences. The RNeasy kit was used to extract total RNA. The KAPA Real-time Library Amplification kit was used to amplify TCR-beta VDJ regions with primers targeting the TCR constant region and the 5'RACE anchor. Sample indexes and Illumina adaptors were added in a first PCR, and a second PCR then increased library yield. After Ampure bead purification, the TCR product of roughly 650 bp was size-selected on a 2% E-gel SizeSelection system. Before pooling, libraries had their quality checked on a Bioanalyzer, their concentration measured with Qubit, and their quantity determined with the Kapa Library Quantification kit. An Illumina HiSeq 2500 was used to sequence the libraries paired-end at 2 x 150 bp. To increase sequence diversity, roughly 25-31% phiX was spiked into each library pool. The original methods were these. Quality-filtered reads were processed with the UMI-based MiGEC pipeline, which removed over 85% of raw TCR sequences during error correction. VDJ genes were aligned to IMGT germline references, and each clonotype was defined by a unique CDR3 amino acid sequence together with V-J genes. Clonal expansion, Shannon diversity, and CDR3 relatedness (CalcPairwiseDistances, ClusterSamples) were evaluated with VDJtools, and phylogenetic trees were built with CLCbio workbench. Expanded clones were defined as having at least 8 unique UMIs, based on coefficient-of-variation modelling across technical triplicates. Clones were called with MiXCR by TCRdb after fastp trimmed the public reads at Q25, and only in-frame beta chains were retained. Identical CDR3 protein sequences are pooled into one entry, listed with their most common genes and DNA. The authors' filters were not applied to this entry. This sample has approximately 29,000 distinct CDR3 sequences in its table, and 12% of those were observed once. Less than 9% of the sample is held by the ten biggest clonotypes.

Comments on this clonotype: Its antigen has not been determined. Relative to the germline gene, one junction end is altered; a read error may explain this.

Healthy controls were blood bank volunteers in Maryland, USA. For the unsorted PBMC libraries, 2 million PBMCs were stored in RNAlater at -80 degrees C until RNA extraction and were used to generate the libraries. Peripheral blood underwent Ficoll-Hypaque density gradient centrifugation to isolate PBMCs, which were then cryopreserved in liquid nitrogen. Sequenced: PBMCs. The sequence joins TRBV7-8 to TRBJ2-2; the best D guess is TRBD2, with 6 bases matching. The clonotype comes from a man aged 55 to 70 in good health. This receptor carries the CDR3 CASSFSWAGTTGELIF. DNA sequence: TGTGCCAGCAGCTTTTCTTGGGCGGGAACAACCGGGGAGCTGATTTTT.